The rows below give T cell receptor beta chains drawn from one sample of a study of shared clonotypes between healthy human individuals. Profiling relied on immunoSEQ multiplex PCR, and the TCRdb table lists in-frame clones only, not all of them. The table has around 940,000 clones, approximately 80% seen once. Sequencing was done on a sample of memory CD4+ T cells sorted from blood. These receptors were obtained from a man between 18 and 29 years old in good health. Each CDR3 is given with its conserved first and last residue. Each record gives: CDR3 protein, V gene, J gene.

CDR3aa: CASNIAGWGEQYF
v_gene: TRBV2
j_gene: TRBJ2-7

CDR3aa: CASKIGTQLNTIYF
v_gene: TRBV2
j_gene: TRBJ1-3

CDR3aa: CASSPRQGPYEQYF
v_gene: TRBV18
j_gene: TRBJ2-7

CDR3aa: CASSLYRQGGYEQYF
v_gene: TRBV5-1
j_gene: TRBJ2-7

CDR3aa: CASTGVGWQRSEKLFF
v_gene: TRBV28
j_gene: TRBJ1-4

CDR3aa: CASSQSGRNSPLHF
v_gene: TRBV16
j_gene: TRBJ1-6

CDR3aa: CASSYSGTSGSYEQYF
v_gene: TRBV6-5
j_gene: TRBJ2-7

CDR3aa: CASSLGTEYGYTF
v_gene: TRBV7-2
j_gene: TRBJ1-2

CDR3aa: CASSLEEYTGELFF
v_gene: TRBV7-7
j_gene: TRBJ2-2

CDR3aa: CASSSIGETQYF
v_gene: TRBV6-6
j_gene: TRBJ2-5

CDR3aa: CASRPGQGAYNEQFF
v_gene: TRBV19
j_gene: TRBJ2-1